Below, 20 T cell receptor beta chains from the same sample are listed, as sequenced in a study of T cell changes during pregnancy in multiple sclerosis. Method: immunoSEQ multiplex PCR; TCRdb's copy keeps in-frame clones and lacks some. The sample holds approximately 100,000 clones, approximately 92% seen once. The sequenced sample was peripheral blood, obtained in the second trimester of pregnancy. These receptors all come from a female donor with multiple sclerosis, enrolled in a pregnancy study.

This chain connects TRBV7-2 to TRBJ1-5; no definite D call. Per germline, CDR1 SGHTA and CDR2 FQGNSA. This CDR3 contains 15 residues. V gave up 2 bases and J gave up 2 bases, with 10 bases separating them. The CDR3 loop is CASSLTGLGNQPQHF. CDR3 DNA: TGTGCCAGCAGCTTAACGGGGTTAGGCAATCAGCCCCAGCATTTT.

The rearrangement uses TRBV6-6 and TRBJ1-4; unclear D gene. The CDR3 loop spans 14 amino acids. Germline V lookup: CDR1 MNHNY, CDR2 SVGAGI (reference sequence). Between the trimmed V and J ends, which lost 2 bases and 7 bases, there was a span of 11 bases. This CDR3 is CASSYRQRAEKLFF. CDR3 bases: TGTGCCAGCAGTTACCGTCAACGAGCTGAAAAACTGTTTTTT.

This chain connects TRBV5-6 to TRBJ1-1; 8 bases align to TRBD1. Germline loops: CDR1 SGHDT, CDR2 YYEEEE. The CDR3 has 12 amino acids. Trimming cost V 0 bases and J 12 bases; bases outside gene matches: 4. The CDR3 reads CASSLGRQGTFF. The CDR3 DNA reads as TGTGCCAGCAGCTTGGGGCGACAGGGGACTTTCTTT.

The chain carries TRBV10-2 and TRBJ2-3; 8 positions agree with TRBD1. The CDR3 is 16 residues long. Germline CDR1 is WSHSY and CDR2 is SAAADI. With 0 bases clipped from V and 2 bases from J, the junction kept 4 bases outside the gene matches. CDR3 amino acids: CASSESGRGPTDTQYF. The CDR3 DNA reads TGCGCCAGCAGTGAGTCCGGCAGGGGGCCCACAGATACGCAGTATTTT.

The chain uses TRBV19 and TRBJ1-1; no clear D. Germline-derived CDR1 and CDR2 are LNHDA and SQIVND (reference sequence). The germline V and J ends were trimmed by 3 bases and 1 base, with 9 bases remaining between them. The CDR3 runs to 14 residues. Here the CDR3 DNA reads TGTGCCAGTAGTATCTTGGCGGGGAACACTGAAGCTTTCTTT. Translating gives CASSILAGNTEAFF.

CDR3 in amino acids: CASSVQGEMNTEAFF. In nucleotides, the CDR3 is TGTGCCAGCAGCGTCCAGGGGGAGATGAACACTGAAGCTTTCTTT. The chain is built from TRBV7-6 and TRBJ1-1; 7 nucleotides agree with TRBD1. V was pared by 5 bases and J by 0 bases, with 6 bases of the junction left unmatched. The CDR3 length is 15 residues. Germline CDR1 and CDR2: SGHVS and FNYEAQ.

The rearrangement joins TRBV5-1 to TRBJ1-2; D might be TRBD1 (6 bases). The CDR3 covers 14 residues. From germline, CDR1 is SGHRS and CDR2 YFSETQ. Trimming removed 0 bases from V and 8 bases from J, with 14 bases in between. Here the CDR3 reads CASSLAGGAEGYTF. DNA for the CDR3: TGCGCCAGCAGCTTGGCGGGGGGCGCGGAGGGCTACACCTTC.

The chain couples TRBV6-4 to TRBJ2-3; a possible D gene is TRBD2 (7 bases). The CDR3 is 14 residues long. V shed 4 bases and J shed 4 bases, with 12 bases lying between them. Germline-derived CDR1 and CDR2 are MRHNA and SNTAGT. In DNA form, the CDR3 reads TGTGCCAGCAGTGCGGGGGGCGGGGCAGATACGCAGTATTTT. Translating gives CASSAGGGADTQYF.

The chain has TRBV7-9 and TRBJ1-4; 8 bases align to TRBD1. V lost 4 bases to trimming and J lost 7 bases; unmatched junction nucleotides: 8. The CDR3 covers 15 residues. The germline gives CDR1 SEHNR, CDR2 FQNEAQ (reference sequence). CDR3 in DNA: TGTGCCAGCAGCTCTCCGGGACAGGCGGTTGAAAAACTGTTTTTT. The encoded protein is CASSSPGQAVEKLFF.

The chain links TRBV9 to TRBJ2-2; the D gene is possibly TRBD1 (5 bases). This CDR3 comprises 15 residues. Germline V gene data show CDR1 as SGDLS and CDR2 as YYNGEE. V lost 3 bases and J 3 bases, leaving 12 bases between the germline ends. CDR3 coding DNA: TGTGCCAGCAGCGGGCATACAGGATACACCGGGGAGCTGTTTTTT. It translates to CASSGHTGYTGELFF.

This chain joins TRBV27 and TRBJ2-3; 11 bases match TRBD2. Germline V gene sequence: CDR1 MNHEY, CDR2 SMNVEV (reference sequence). Trimming at V came to 5 bases and at J to 3 bases, leaving 7 bases not matched to a gene. The CDR3 consists of 16 residues. The CDR3 spells CASSPGTSGRTDTQYF. CDR3 in DNA: TGTGCCAGCAGTCCGGGGACTAGCGGACGAACAGATACGCAGTATTTT.

The V call is TRBV13, the J call TRBJ2-1, with 11 positions matching TRBD2. Germline V lookup: CDR1 PRHDT, CDR2 FYEKMQ (reference sequence). Germline trimming cut 5 bases from V and 8 bases from J; bases unmatched to any gene: 11. The CDR3 loop spans 16 amino acids. CDR3 region: CASSQEGLAVFDEQFF. DNA of the CDR3: TGTGCCAGCAGCCAAGAGGGACTAGCGGTGTTTGATGAGCAGTTCTTC.

The CDR3 nucleotides read TGTGCCATCAGTGAGAACCTAGCGGGGGGGCCTTACAATGAGCAGTTCTTC. Translation: CAISENLAGGPYNEQFF. The J gene is TRBJ2-1, the V gene TRBV10-3, with TRBD2 identical over 12 bases. V was pared by 2 bases and J by 4 bases, with 6 bases of the junction left unmatched. The CDR3 length is 17 residues. Looked up from germline, CDR1 is ENHRY and CDR2 is SYGVKD.

This clone was seen more than once but under ten times. The CDR3, as DNA: TGCGCCAGCAGCTCTGGACAGGGAGGTCCCGTGGCCCCAGATACGCAGTATTTT. Translating gives CASSSGQGGPVAPDTQYF. The V gene is TRBV5-1, the J gene TRBJ2-3; 8 bases line up with TRBD1. The J segment lost 4 bases and the V segment lost 3 bases, leaving 16 bases of the junction unmatched. Looked up from germline, CDR1 is SGHRS and CDR2 is YFSETQ. This CDR3 contains 18 residues.

This chain uses TRBV5-1 with TRBJ2-7; TRBD1 aligns across 10 bases. Germline values: CDR1 SGHRS, CDR2 YFSETQ. V lost 3 bases to trimming and J lost 0 bases; unmatched junction nucleotides: 9. CDR3 size: 17 residues. The CDR3, as DNA: TGCGCCAGCAGCTCCACGCCGGGACAGGGGAGCTCCTACGAGCAGTACTTC. Amino acid sequence: CASSSTPGQGSSYEQYF.

This chain links TRBV7-9 with TRBJ1-2; TRBD1 agrees at 10 bases. Losses at the gene ends were 4 bases for V and 2 bases for J; bases not matched to a gene: 1. This CDR3 is 14 amino acids long. Germline values: CDR1 SEHNR, CDR2 FQNEAQ (reference sequence). The CDR3 sequence is CASSWGQGNYGYTF. CDR3 coding DNA: TGTGCCAGCAGCTGGGGACAGGGGAACTATGGCTACACCTTC.

This clone was counted a few times. The V call is TRBV5-4, the J call TRBJ2-1; D gene ambiguous. CDR1 and CDR2 from the germline V gene are SGHNT and YYREEE (reference sequence). This CDR3 region has 16 residues. V gave up 3 bases and J gave up 0 bases, with 13 bases separating them. The CDR3 nucleotides are TGTGCCAGCAGCTACCCAGCGTCTAGCTCCTACAATGAGCAGTTCTTC. Encoded protein: CASSYPASSSYNEQFF.

The chain couples TRBV2 to TRBJ1-2; D may be TRBD1 (6 bases). V was trimmed by 6 bases and J by 0 bases, leaving 11 bases between them. Germline loops: CDR1 SNHLY, CDR2 FYNNEI. The CDR3 sequence is 14 residues long. The CDR3 sequence: CASRNDRSNYGYTF. Here the CDR3 DNA reads TGTGCCAGCAGGAACGACAGGTCTAACTATGGCTACACCTTC.

The chain joins TRBV19 to TRBJ2-5; tentatively, D is TRBD2 (5 bases). The CDR3 is 11 amino acids. Germline CDR1 reads LNHDA; CDR2 reads SQIVND (reference sequence). Between the trimmed V and J ends, which lost 3 bases and 10 bases, there was a span of 9 bases. CDR3 in DNA: TGTGCCAGTAGTATCCGGGGTGACCAGTACTTC. It is translated as CASSIRGDQYF.

CDR3 sequence reads: CASSRQVSRQETQYF. The DNA of the CDR3 is TGTGCCAGTAGTCGTCAGGTTTCCAGACAAGAGACCCAGTACTTC. The chain recombines TRBV19 with TRBJ2-5; the D is unclear. Germline V gene sequence: CDR1 LNHDA, CDR2 SQIVND (reference sequence). The CDR3 has 15 residues. With 5 bases removed from V and 2 bases from J, the gap between germline ends came to 15 bases.